The following is a TCR beta chain sequence with its context. The antigen remains unidentified. This sample stems from a study of OX40 agonist ivuxolimab in advanced cancers. Across the study: Patients undergoing dose escalation presented with hepatocellular carcinoma, melanoma, renal cell or head and neck cancer. The study's findings and limits: In the 0.1 to 3.0 mg/kg range, CD4+ and CD8+ blood T cells had expanded clonally by week 6.

Libraries were prepared by immunoSEQ multiplex PCR; TCRdb keeps only in-frame clonotypes and omits some of them. The table shows 34,000 or so clones, with 75% to 85% occurring only once. Trimming cost V 1 base and J 0 bases, with 10 bases left between them. CDR1 is SEHNR, CDR2 FQNEAQ, per germline (reference sequence). This CDR3 region has 17 residues. The chain links TRBV7-9 to TRBJ1-6, with D uncertain. The receptor comes from an adult with an advanced solid tumor such as melanoma, head and neck, liver or kidney cancer. Sequenced here: CD4+ or CD8+ T cells sorted from blood, sampled in a trial of the OX40 agonist ivuxolimab. The CDR3 DNA follows: TGTGCCAGCAGCTTAGGCCCGTCCAACTCCTATAATTCACCCCTCCACTTT. It is translated as CASSLGPSNSYNSPLHF.